This T cell receptor (beta chain) was profiled in a study of blood T cells in healthy people across ages. Overall study results and limits: Roughly linearly, TCR beta diversity per million T cells fell as age increased. Estimated diversity across one million T cells was deemed an underestimate.

The use of a sample-barcoded 5' primer and a J-beta primer mix characterized a second PCR of about 6 to 11 cycles. Unique molecular identifiers of 12 random nucleotides labeled each cDNA. TCRdb re-called the 5' RACE reads with MiXCR, one entry per CDR3 protein. The table includes some 1 million distinct CDR3 sequences, 45% detected once. RNA extraction gave at least 5 micrograms of total RNA per sample. This clonotype was picked up many times. No antigen is known for it. V was shortened by 4 bases and J by 2 bases, with 11 bases between the two germline ends. CDR3 length: 15 residues. Germline CDR1 SNHLY, CDR2 FYNNEI.

The TCR comes from a woman aged 60 to 75 in good health. The sample taken for sequencing was blood. The chain joins TRBV2 to TRBJ2-2, with D possibly being TRBD1 (5 bases). The CDR3 region has the DNA TGTGCCAGCAGTGGGCAGGGTGGAAACACCGGGGAGCTGTTTTTT. Amino acid sequence: CASSGQGGNTGELFF.